This T cell receptor beta chain was retrieved from a study of shared clonotypes between healthy human individuals. Study-level findings and limits: Tissue TCR repertoires likely differ from these blood-only repertoires. Of the naive CD4 clonotypes, about 5% were shared across a few donors.

Losses at the gene ends were 1 base for V and 3 bases for J; bases not matched to a gene: 9. This CDR3 spans 16 amino acids. Germline assignment: CDR1 GTSNPN and CDR2 SVGIG (reference sequence). This clone was counted a single time. Its antigen remains unknown. Sequencing was at deep level. TCRdb's copy holds only in-frame clones and misses some; the assay was immunoSEQ multiplex PCR. This table has approximately 2.5 million clones, approximately 93% appearing once. There were no recent acute infections or vaccinations among the donors, who were healthy HIV-negative adults. The chain has TRBV30 and TRBJ1-5; 7 bases match TRBD1. Sequencing input: naive CD4+ T cells from PBMCs. Subset: CD45RA+ positively selected. This receptor was taken from a man younger than 35 in good health. Some clones in this sample may be carry-over from other donors' samples. The CDR3 region is CAWSGATGVYNQPQHF. CDR3 in DNA: TGTGCCTGGAGTGGGGCTACAGGGGTTTACAATCAGCCCCAGCATTTT.